A single sample gave rise to the 18 T cell receptor beta chains below, sequenced in a study of T cell repertoires in cytomegalovirus infection. TCRdb ran MiXCR on the reads and lists one entry per CDR3 protein. Among some 920,000 distinct CDR3 sequences listed, approximately 33% were seen once. Antigens for these TCRs are unknown. This specimen was cultured CD8+ T cells from PBMCs, taken from culture after CMV antigen stimulation. These TCRs come from a human donor in good health (CMV status not recorded). Some clones in this sample may be carry-over from other donors' samples.

This clonotype occurred many times. The chain couples TRBV6-1 to TRBJ2-7; TRBD1 is a possible D gene (5 bases). Germline V gene lookup returns CDR1 MNHNS and CDR2 SASEGT. This CDR3 is 14 amino acids long. V lost 6 bases to trimming and J lost 7 bases, with 19 bases between them. CDR3 sequence: CASSPYQGHREQYF. CDR3 sequence (DNA): TGTGCCAGCAGCCCGTATCAGGGCCATCGGGAGCAGTACTTC.

This clonotype came up a few times. The chain's CDR3 is CASSFRAVEQFF. DNA of the CDR3: TGTGCCAGCAGTTTCAGGGCCGTTGAGCAGTTCTTC. The chain has TRBV12-3 or TRBV12-4 and TRBJ2-1, with D maybe TRBD1 (5 bases). V was shortened by 3 bases and J by 9 bases, with 9 bases between the two germline ends. This CDR3 has 12 residues.

Worth noting for this clonotype: This may arise from a read error, as a much more abundant clone is one base away. The chain is built from TRBV7-3 and TRBJ2-1, with D tentatively TRBD1 (5 bases). This CDR3 is 17 amino acids long. Trimming removed 5 bases at V and 2 bases at J, with 19 bases between. Germline V gene sequence: CDR1 SGHTA, CDR2 FQGTGA. The CDR3 DNA reads TGTGCCAGCAGCCTCCATGGGGTCAAGGGGCCCTACAATGAGCAGTTCTTC. Translated, it gives CASSLHGVKGPYNEQFF.

The chain joins TRBV2 to TRBJ2-7; 9 nucleotides line up with TRBD1. The V gene end was trimmed by 11 bases and the J gene end by 0 bases; junction bases not matched to a gene: 11. CDR1 and CDR2 (germline): SNHLY, FYNNEI. The CDR3 loop spans 15 amino acids. The CDR3 DNA reads TGTGCCGGAGGACAGGGGCCCGCTGCCTCCTACGAGCAGTACGTC. Its translation: CAGGQGPAASYEQYV.

This chain links TRBV7-3 with TRBJ2-1; D ambiguous. V was shortened by 3 bases and J by 0 bases, with 9 bases between the two germline ends. Germline assignment: CDR1 SGHTA and CDR2 FQGTGA. The CDR3 is 15 amino acids. CDR3 sequence reads: CASSLGINSYNEQFF. In nucleotides, the CDR3 is TGTGCCAGCAGCTTGGGCATAAACTCCTACAATGAGCAGTTCTTC.

The table lists this clonotype with a few counts. The chain uses TRBV19 and TRBJ1-2, with D perhaps TRBD1 (6 bases). The CDR3 runs 15 residues. The V end lost 6 bases, the J end lost 4 bases, and 18 bases lay between the germline ends. Germline V gene sequence: CDR1 LNHDA, CDR2 SQIVND (reference sequence). The CDR3 is CASSFGGTGSYGYTF. As DNA, the CDR3 is TGTGCCAGTAGCTTCGGGGGAACAGGGAGCTATGGCTACACCTTC.

The CDR3, as DNA: TGTGCCAGCAGTTTAGGGCAGGGACCGGGCTACGAGCAGTACTTC. It encodes CASSLGQGPGYEQYF. The rearrangement links TRBV12-3 or TRBV12-4 to TRBJ2-7; the D call may be TRBD1 or TRBD2 (5 bases each). Trimming took off 1 base at V and 3 bases at J, with 13 bases between the two ends. The CDR3 has 15 residues.

This sequence joins TRBV4-1 and TRBJ2-5; D possibly matches TRBD1 or TRBD2 (5 bases each). Per germline, CDR1 MGHRA and CDR2 YSYEKL. The V and J ends lost 5 bases and 4 bases respectively, with 17 bases between them. CDR3 length equals 15 residues. The CDR3: CASSKAVREGETQYF. CDR3 in DNA: TGCGCCAGCAGCAAAGCGGTCAGGGAAGGAGAGACCCAGTACTTC.

This clonotype was detected many times. The chain links TRBV12-3 or TRBV12-4 to TRBJ2-1; D possibly matches TRBD1 or TRBD2 (5 bases each). V was pared by 5 bases and J by 8 bases, with 10 bases between. The CDR3 sequence is 12 residues long. The CDR3, as DNA: TGTGCCAGCAGTCCCGGGACCTATGAGCAGTTCTTC. It translates to CASSPGTYEQFF.

The chain links TRBV5-4 to TRBJ2-1, with D hard to call. This CDR3 has 13 amino acids. Trimming shortened V by 10 bases and J by 3 bases, and 14 bases separated the two germline ends. Germline V lookup: CDR1 SGHNT, CDR2 YYREEE (reference sequence). This CDR3 reads CAGMVRGYNEQFF. The CDR3 DNA reads as TGTGCCGGTATGGTACGTGGCTACAATGAGCAGTTCTTC.

The chain carries TRBV6-6 and TRBJ2-7, with D perhaps matching TRBD2 (7 bases). Germline loops: CDR1 MNHNY, CDR2 SVGAGI (reference sequence). Trimming removed 2 bases from V and 11 bases from J, with 16 bases in between. The CDR3 spans 13 residues. CDR3 protein: CASSYAGRGGEYF. In nucleotides, the CDR3 is TGTGCCAGCAGTTACGCTGGGAGAGGGGGGGAGTACTTC.

There are a few counts of this clonotype. V gene TRBV12-3 or TRBV12-4 combines with J gene TRBJ2-2, with a weak D call TRBD1 (7 bases). This CDR3 region has 17 residues. The V end lost 5 bases, the J end lost 6 bases, and 22 bases lay between the germline ends. The CDR3 is CASSAHREEGAAGELFF. The CDR3 DNA reads as TGTGCCAGCAGTGCCCACCGAGAGGAGGGGGCGGCCGGGGAGCTGTTTTTT.

This clonotype has just a few counts. This chain's CDR3 is CATSREGGGAHEQFF. For the CDR3, the DNA is TGTGCCACCAGCAGAGAGGGCGGGGGGGCCCATGAGCAGTTCTTC. The chain uses TRBV15 and TRBJ2-1, with TRBD2 identical over 9 bases. CDR1 is LNHNV and CDR2 is YYDKDF in the germline V gene (reference sequence). J gave up 8 bases and V 0 bases, and 5 bases lay outside the gene matches. The CDR3 runs 15 residues.

The gene calls are TRBV29-1 and TRBJ1-2; weak D call: TRBD1 (5 bases). The CDR3 length is 12 residues. V was clipped by 2 bases and J by 7 bases, with 11 bases between them. Germline V gene sequence: CDR1 SQVTM, CDR2 ANQGSEA. CDR3 sequence reads: CSVEQGKSGYTF. For the CDR3, the DNA is TGCAGCGTTGAACAGGGAAAGAGTGGCTACACCTTC.

This clonotype was picked up a small number of times. The chain has TRBV6-5 and TRBJ2-2, with D tentatively TRBD2 (5 bases). Trimming shortened V by 2 bases and J by 7 bases, and 14 bases separated the two germline ends. Germline CDR1 is MNHEY and CDR2 is SVGAGI. This CDR3 comprises 15 residues. CDR3 coding DNA: TGTGCCAGCAGTTACCTGTGGGCCGAGGGCGGGGAGCTGTTTTTT. Protein: CASSYLWAEGGELFF.

The chain carries TRBV6-2 or TRBV6-3 and TRBJ2-7; 11 positions match TRBD1. This CDR3 is built from 16 residues. CDR1 MNHEY and CDR2 SVGEGT come from the germline V gene. J lost 4 bases, V lost 4 bases, and 9 bases had no gene match. As DNA, the CDR3 is TGTGCCAGCAGTTTGACGGACAGGGGGCGTTTTTACGAGCAGTACGTC. Translating it yields CASSLTDRGRFYEQYV.

This clonotype was picked up a small number of times. The rearrangement links TRBV6-1 to TRBJ1-1; D ambiguous. The V end was cut by 2 bases, the J end by 6 bases, with 10 bases between. The CDR3 covers 13 residues. Germline CDR1 reads MNHNS; CDR2 reads SASEGT. This CDR3 is CASSEYRGPEAFF. The CDR3 DNA is TGTGCCAGCAGTGAATATCGGGGTCCTGAAGCTTTCTTT.

This rearrangement joins TRBV19 to TRBJ2-7; the D gene is possibly TRBD1 (6 bases). Trimming took off 8 bases at V and 3 bases at J, with 17 bases between the two ends. The CDR3 totals 14 residues. Germline V lookup: CDR1 LNHDA, CDR2 SQIVND (reference sequence). The CDR3 reads CASSSGTFFYEQYF. In DNA, the CDR3 is TGTGCCAGTTCATCCGGGACATTCTTCTACGAGCAGTACTTC.